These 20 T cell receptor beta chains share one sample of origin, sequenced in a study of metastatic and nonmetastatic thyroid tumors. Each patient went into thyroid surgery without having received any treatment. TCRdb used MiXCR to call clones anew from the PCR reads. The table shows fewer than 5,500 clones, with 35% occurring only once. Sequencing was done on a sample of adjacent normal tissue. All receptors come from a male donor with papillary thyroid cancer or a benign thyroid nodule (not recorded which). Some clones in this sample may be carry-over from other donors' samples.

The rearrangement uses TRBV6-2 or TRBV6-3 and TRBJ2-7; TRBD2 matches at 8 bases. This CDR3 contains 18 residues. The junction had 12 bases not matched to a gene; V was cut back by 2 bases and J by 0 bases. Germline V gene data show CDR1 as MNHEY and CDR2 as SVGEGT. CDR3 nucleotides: TGTGCCAGCAGTTACAGTCTACTAGCGGAGGACAGCTCCTACGAGCAGTACTTC. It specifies CASSYSLLAEDSSYEQYF.

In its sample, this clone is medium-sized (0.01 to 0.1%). The CDR3 is CSVDGTEAFF. For the CDR3, the DNA is TGCAGCGTTGACGGGACTGAAGCTTTCTTT. This chain joins TRBV29-1 and TRBJ1-1; D is undetermined. Trimming removed 3 bases from V and 5 bases from J, with 4 bases in between. The CDR3 runs 10 residues. Germline V gives CDR1 SQVTM, CDR2 ANQGSEA.

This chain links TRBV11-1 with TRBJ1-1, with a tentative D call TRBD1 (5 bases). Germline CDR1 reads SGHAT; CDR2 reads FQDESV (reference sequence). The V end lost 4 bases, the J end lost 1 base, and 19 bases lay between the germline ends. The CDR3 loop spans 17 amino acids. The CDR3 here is CASSSLLGTSPNTEAFF. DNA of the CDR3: TGTGCCAGCAGCTCTCTCCTAGGGACTTCACCGAACACTGAAGCTTTCTTT.

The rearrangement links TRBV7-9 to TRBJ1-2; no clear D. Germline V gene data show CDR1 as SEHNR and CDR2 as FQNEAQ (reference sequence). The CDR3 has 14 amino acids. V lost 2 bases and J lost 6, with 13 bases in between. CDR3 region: CASSLWLAGDGYTF. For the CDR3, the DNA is TGTGCCAGCAGCTTATGGTTGGCAGGCGATGGCTACACCTTC.

The CDR3 region has the DNA TGTGCCAGCAGTCTTCCGGGACAGGGGGTTAGAAAGCAGTACTTC. It yields the protein CASSLPGQGVRKQYF. V and J are TRBV12-3 or TRBV12-4 and TRBJ2-7, with 11 bases identical to TRBD1. The CDR3 loop spans 15 amino acids. Trimming cost V 5 bases and J 8 bases; bases outside gene matches: 11.

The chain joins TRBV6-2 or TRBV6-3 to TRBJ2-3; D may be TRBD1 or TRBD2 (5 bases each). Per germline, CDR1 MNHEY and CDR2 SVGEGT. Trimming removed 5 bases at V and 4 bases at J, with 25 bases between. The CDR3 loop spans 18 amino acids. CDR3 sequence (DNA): TGTGCCAGCAGTCTCGGAATGGGGGACCAGAGCTTATCAGATACGCAGTATTTT. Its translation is CASSLGMGDQSLSDTQYF.

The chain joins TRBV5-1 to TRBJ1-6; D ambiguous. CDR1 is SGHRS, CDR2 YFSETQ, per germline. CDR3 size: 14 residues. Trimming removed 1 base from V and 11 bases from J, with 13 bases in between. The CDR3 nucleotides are TGCGCCAGCAGCTTGAGAGAAACTTTAACACCCCTCCACTTT. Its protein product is CASSLRETLTPLHF. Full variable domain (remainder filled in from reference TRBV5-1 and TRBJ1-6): KAGVTQTPRYLIKTRGQQVTLSCSPISGHRSVSWYQQTPGQGLQFLFEYFSETQRNKGNFPGRFSGRQFSNSRSEMNVSTLELGDSALYLCASSLRETLTPLHFGNGTRLTVT.

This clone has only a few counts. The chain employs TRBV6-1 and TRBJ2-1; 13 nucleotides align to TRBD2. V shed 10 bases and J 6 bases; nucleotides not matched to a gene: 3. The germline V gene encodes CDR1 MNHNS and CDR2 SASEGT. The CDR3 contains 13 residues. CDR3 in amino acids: CATGLAGVNEQFF. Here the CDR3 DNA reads TGTGCCACAGGACTAGCGGGAGTCAATGAGCAGTTCTTC.

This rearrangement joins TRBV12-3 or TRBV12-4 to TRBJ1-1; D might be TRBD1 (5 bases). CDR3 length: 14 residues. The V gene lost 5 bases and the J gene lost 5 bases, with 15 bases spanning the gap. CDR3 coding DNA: TGTGCCAGCAGTCAGATGGGGGTTGGAACTGAAGCTTTCTTT. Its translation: CASSQMGVGTEAFF.

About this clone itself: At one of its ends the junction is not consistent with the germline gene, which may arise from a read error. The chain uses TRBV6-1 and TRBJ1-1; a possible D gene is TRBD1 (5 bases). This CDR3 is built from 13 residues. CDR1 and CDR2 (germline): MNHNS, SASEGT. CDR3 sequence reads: CASRGPGFTEAFF. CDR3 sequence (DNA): TGTGCCAGCAGGGGACCGGGGTTTACTGAAGCGTTCTTT.

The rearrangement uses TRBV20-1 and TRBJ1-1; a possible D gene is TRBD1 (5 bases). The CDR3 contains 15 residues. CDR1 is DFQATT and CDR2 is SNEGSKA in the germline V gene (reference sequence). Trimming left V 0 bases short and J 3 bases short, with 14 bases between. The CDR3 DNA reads TGCAGTGCTAGAGATCGGGGGGGGAGAGACACTGAAGCTTTCTTT. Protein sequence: CSARDRGGRDTEAFF.

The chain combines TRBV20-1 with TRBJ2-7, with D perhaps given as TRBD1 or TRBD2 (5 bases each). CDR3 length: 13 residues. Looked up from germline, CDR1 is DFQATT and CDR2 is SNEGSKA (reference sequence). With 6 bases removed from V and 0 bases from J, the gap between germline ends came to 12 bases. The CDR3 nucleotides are TGCAGTGCCCGGGACCCCCACTCCTACGAGCAGTACTTC. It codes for CSARDPHSYEQYF.

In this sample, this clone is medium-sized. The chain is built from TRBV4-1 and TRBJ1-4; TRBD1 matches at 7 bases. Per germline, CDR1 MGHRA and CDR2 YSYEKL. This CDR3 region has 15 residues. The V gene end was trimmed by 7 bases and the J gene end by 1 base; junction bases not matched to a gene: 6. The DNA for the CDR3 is TGCGCCAGCACCAGGGGGTATGGAACTAATGAAAAACTGTTTTTT. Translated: CASTRGYGTNEKLFF.

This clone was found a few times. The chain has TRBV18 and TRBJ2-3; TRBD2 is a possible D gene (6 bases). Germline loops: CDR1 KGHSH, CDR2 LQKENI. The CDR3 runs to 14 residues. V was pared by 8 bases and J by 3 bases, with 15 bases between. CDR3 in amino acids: CASPPMGRTDTQYF. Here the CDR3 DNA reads TGTGCCAGCCCCCCTATGGGGAGGACAGATACGCAGTATTTT.

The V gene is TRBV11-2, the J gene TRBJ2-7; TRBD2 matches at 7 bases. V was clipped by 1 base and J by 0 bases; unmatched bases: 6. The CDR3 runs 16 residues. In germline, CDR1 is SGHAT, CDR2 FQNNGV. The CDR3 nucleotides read TGTGCCAGCAGCTTAGGAAGCGGGACTCCCTCCTACGAGCAGTACTTC. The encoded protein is CASSLGSGTPSYEQYF.

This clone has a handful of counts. CDR3 sequence (DNA): TGTGCCAGCAGCTACGGGCCGGAGGCCGAGCAGTACTTC. Translating it yields CASSYGPEAEQYF. The rearrangement joins TRBV7-2 to TRBJ2-7, with D maybe TRBD2 (5 bases). From germline, CDR1 is SGHTA and CDR2 FQGNSA. V shed 4 bases and J shed 6 bases, with 13 bases lying between them. This CDR3 comprises 13 residues.

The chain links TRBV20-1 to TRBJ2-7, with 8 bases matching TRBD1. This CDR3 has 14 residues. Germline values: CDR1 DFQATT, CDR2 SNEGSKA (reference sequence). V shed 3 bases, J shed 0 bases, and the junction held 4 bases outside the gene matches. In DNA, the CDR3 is TGCAGTGCTAGCTTAGGACAGGGCTCCTACGAGCAGTACTTC. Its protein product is CSASLGQGSYEQYF.

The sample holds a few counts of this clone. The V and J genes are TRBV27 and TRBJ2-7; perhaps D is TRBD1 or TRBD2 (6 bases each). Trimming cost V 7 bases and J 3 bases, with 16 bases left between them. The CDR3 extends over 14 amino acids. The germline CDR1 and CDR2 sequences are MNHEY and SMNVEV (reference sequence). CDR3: CASNTRRGDYEQYF. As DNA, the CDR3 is TGTGCCAGCAATACCAGAAGGGGGGACTACGAGCAGTACTTC.

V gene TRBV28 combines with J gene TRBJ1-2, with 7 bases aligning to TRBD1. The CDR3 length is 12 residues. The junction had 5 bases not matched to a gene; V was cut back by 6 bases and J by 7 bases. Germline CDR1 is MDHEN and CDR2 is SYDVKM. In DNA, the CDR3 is TGTGCCAGCAGGCACCAGGGGGTTGGCTACACCTTC. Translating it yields CASRHQGVGYTF.

CDR3 region: CASSLAPGAAYYGYTF. The CDR3 region has the DNA TGTGCCAGCAGCTTAGCGCCCGGGGCAGCATACTATGGCTACACCTTC. The J gene is TRBJ1-2, the V gene TRBV7-2, with a weak D call TRBD1 (5 bases). V lost 0 bases to trimming and J lost 3 bases, with 14 bases between them. The CDR3 covers 16 residues. The germline CDR1 and CDR2 sequences are SGHTA and FQGNSA.